This TCR beta chain was sequenced for a study of blood T cell repertoires in COVID-19. Germline lookup yields CDR1 SEHNR and CDR2 FQNEAQ (reference sequence). The CDR3 spans 14 residues. V shed 3 bases, J shed 8 bases, and the junction held 6 bases outside the gene matches. Repertoires were generated with immunoSEQ multiplex PCR, while TCRdb's copy carries only in-frame clones and drops some. The sample includes about 200,000 clones, over 70% seen only once; the top ten take roughly 6%. Sequenced: peripheral blood. The clonotype was recovered from an older woman with acute or convalescent COVID-19. The chain recombines TRBV7-9 with TRBJ1-4; TRBD1 agrees at 7 bases. The CDR3 nucleotides read TGTGCCAGCAGCTTGGATACAGGGGAGGAAAAACTGTTTTTT. Translated, it gives CASSLDTGEEKLFF.